This entry describes one T cell receptor beta chain. This sample is drawn from a study of blood T cell repertoires in COVID-19. TCRdb's copy holds only in-frame clones and misses some; the assay was immunoSEQ multiplex PCR. The sample has approximately 170,000 clones, roughly 80% seen once; the top ten hold more than 12%. The CDR3 has 14 amino acids. CDR1 and CDR2 from the germline V gene are MDHEN and SYDVKM. The V gene end was trimmed by 6 bases and the J gene end by 2 bases; junction bases not matched to a gene: 6. This TCR came from a woman aged 65 to 85 with COVID-19, enrolled during active disease. The chain employs TRBV28 and TRBJ2-7; TRBD1 aligns across 8 bases. Sequenced material: peripheral blood. As DNA, the CDR3 is TGTGCCAGCAGGACCGGGACAGGCCCCTACGAGCAGTACTTC. Translation: CASRTGTGPYEQYF.